Presented here are 30 T cell receptor beta chains from one specimen sequenced in a study of human CD8 memory T cell subsets. Making the TCR beta libraries relied on UMI-labeled 5' RACE. TCRdb reprocessed the 5' RACE reads and keeps a single row for each CDR3 protein, giving no DNA. The sample features some 5,400 distinct CDR3 sequences, with 18% in its top ten. The specimen sequenced was CD8+ T cells from PBMCs. These receptors were taken from a human donor in good health.

The chain is built from TRBV13 and TRBJ2-1; no DNA is available, so the TRBD1 call from TCRdb remains unchecked. The CDR3 loop spans 15 amino acids. In germline, CDR1 is PRHDT, CDR2 FYEKMQ (reference sequence). The CDR3 spells CASSPLRREGDEQFF.

This chain uses TRBV28 with TRBJ2-1; TCRdb indicates TRBD2, and absent DNA this call remains unverified. The CDR3 is made up of 15 amino acids. From germline, CDR1 is MDHEN and CDR2 SYDVKM. CDR3 residues: CASSSGLAGVVEQFF.

The chain carries TRBV7-9 and TRBJ2-3; there is no DNA to check the TCRdb D call of TRBD2. In germline, CDR1 is SEHNR, CDR2 FQNEAQ (reference sequence). The CDR3 is 17 residues long. This CDR3 is CASSPLLERDFTDTQYF.

The rearrangement uses TRBV5-1 and TRBJ1-2; TCRdb's D gene call, TRBD1, goes unchecked for lack of DNA. The germline V gene has CDR1 SGHRS and CDR2 YFSETQ. The CDR3 runs to 14 residues. CDR3 region: CASGADSPLYGYTF.

V and J are TRBV14 and TRBJ2-7; TCRdb proposes TRBD1, but this gene call is untestable without DNA. Germline V gene data show CDR1 as SGHDN and CDR2 as FVKESK. This CDR3 is built from 14 residues. CDR3 in amino acids: CASSQENREYEQYF.

Its frequency marks this clonotype as medium-sized (0.01 to 0.1%). V and J are TRBV7-2 and TRBJ1-5. CDR3 length: 12 residues. The germline V gene has CDR1 SGHTA and CDR2 FQGNSA. Here the CDR3 reads CASSFGGQPQHF.

The chain recombines TRBV2 with TRBJ2-1; TCRdb proposes TRBD1, but this gene call is untestable without DNA. This CDR3 contains 15 residues. The V gene's germline CDR1 is SNHLY and CDR2 FYNNEI. CDR3 residues: CASGGGDRAYNEQFF.

This clonotype counts as medium-sized (0.01 to 0.1%) by frequency. The rearrangement joins TRBV25-1 to TRBJ1-2; TCRdb outputs TRBD1, but without DNA this stays unchecked. The CDR3 totals 12 residues. Per germline, CDR1 MGHDK and CDR2 SYGVNS. CDR3 sequence reads: CASTAGVHGYTF.

The gene calls are TRBV28 and TRBJ1-3; the D call from TCRdb, TRBD1, cannot be confirmed without DNA. The CDR3 is 16 residues long. Germline assignment: CDR1 MDHEN and CDR2 SYDVKM. The CDR3: CASSSNVLSSGNTIYF.

In terms of frequency, this clonotype is medium-sized. The chain has TRBV6-5 and TRBJ2-7; TCRdb's D call, TRBD1, is unchecked because there is no DNA. The CDR3 covers 12 residues. Germline V gives CDR1 MNHEY, CDR2 SVGAGI. The CDR3 protein is CASSNPGWEQYF.

The chain has TRBV10-2 and TRBJ2-3; the TCRdb call, TRBD2, lacks DNA for checking. The CDR3 sequence is 14 residues long. CDR1 and CDR2 from the germline V gene are WSHSY and SAAADI. The chain's CDR3 is CASTLAASTDTQYF.

The CDR3 sequence: CASTCQGPSYNEQFF. This chain connects TRBV27 to TRBJ2-1; TCRdb's assignment of TRBD2 cannot be checked, as there is no DNA. In germline, CDR1 is MNHEY, CDR2 SMNVEV (reference sequence). This CDR3 has 15 residues.

This chain links TRBV28 with TRBJ1-2; the TCRdb call, TRBD1, lacks DNA for checking. Germline CDR1 reads MDHEN; CDR2 reads SYDVKM. There are 16 residues in the CDR3. The CDR3 loop is CASSIRQGAWRYGYTF.

The genes are TRBV5-1 and TRBJ2-7; as DNA is missing, the TRBD1 call by TCRdb cannot be tested. Germline loops: CDR1 SGHRS, CDR2 YFSETQ. This CDR3 has 13 residues. The CDR3 spells CASSDRLSYEQYF.

The CDR3 sequence: CASSQATGSYGYTF. The V call is TRBV4-3, the J call TRBJ1-2. The length of the CDR3 is 14 residues. Germline CDR1 LGHNA, CDR2 YSLEER.

The chain couples TRBV7-6 to TRBJ1-1; TCRdb's D call, TRBD1, is unchecked because there is no DNA. The germline V gene encodes CDR1 SGHVS and CDR2 FNYEAQ. This CDR3 region has 18 residues. Here the CDR3 reads CASSLGGPGQGAWTEAFF.

The genes are TRBV6-6 and TRBJ2-2; TCRdb names TRBD2, which stays unverified in the absence of DNA. CDR1 MNHNY and CDR2 SVGAGI come from the germline V gene (reference sequence). The CDR3 contains 15 residues. The CDR3 loop is CASSYTGGSGGELFF.

The chain employs TRBV2 and TRBJ2-2; TCRdb indicates TRBD1, and absent DNA this call remains unverified. Germline-derived CDR1 and CDR2 are SNHLY and FYNNEI. The CDR3 covers 15 residues. CDR3 region: CASSDMTGLAGELFF.

This chain links TRBV25-1 with TRBJ2-1; TCRdb indicates TRBD2, and absent DNA this call remains unverified. Per germline, CDR1 MGHDK and CDR2 SYGVNS. This CDR3 is built from 15 residues. The CDR3 loop reads CASSGLAGLYNEQFF.

The J gene is TRBJ2-7, the V gene TRBV29-1; no DNA is available, so the TRBD1 call from TCRdb remains unchecked. Germline CDR1 SQVTM, CDR2 ANQGSEA. CDR3 length equals 13 residues. CDR3 sequence reads: CSVEEDRAYEQYF.

The chain has TRBV20-1 and TRBJ1-4. The germline CDR1 and CDR2 sequences are DFQATT and SNEGSKA (reference sequence). The CDR3 is 16 amino acids. CDR3 residues: CSARDLGFFTNEKLFF.

The chain combines TRBV6-5 with TRBJ1-6; TCRdb returns TRBD1, unconfirmable since there is no DNA. Germline-derived CDR1 and CDR2 are MNHEY and SVGAGI. The CDR3 consists of 13 residues. CDR3 protein: CASSSTGNSPLHF.

Its frequency marks this clonotype as medium-sized. V is TRBV18 and J is TRBJ2-2; TCRdb calls TRBD1, which cannot be checked without DNA. The CDR3 runs 17 residues. CDR1 KGHSH and CDR2 LQKENI come from the germline V gene. CDR3 amino acids: CASSPPSGPAGTGELFF.

The chain combines TRBV7-9 with TRBJ2-1; the D call of TRBD1 rests on TCRdb alone, since no DNA is present to check it. Germline V lookup: CDR1 SEHNR, CDR2 FQNEAQ (reference sequence). The CDR3 covers 12 residues. This CDR3 reads CASTPSAHEQFF.

This clonotype counts as medium-sized (0.01 to 0.1%) by frequency. V usage is TRBV27 and J usage is TRBJ1-2; the TCRdb D gene call, TRBD1, has no DNA to confirm it. Per germline, CDR1 MNHEY and CDR2 SMNVEV (reference sequence). The CDR3 is made up of 13 amino acids. The CDR3 sequence: CASRKDRFYGYTF.

CDR3 amino acids: CAGDHRGLGYTF. The chain couples TRBV30 to TRBJ1-2; the TRBD1 assignment by TCRdb is unverifiable without DNA. CDR3 length: 12 amino acids. Germline V gives CDR1 GTSNPN, CDR2 SVGIG (reference sequence).

The rearrangement joins TRBV12-3 or TRBV12-4 to TRBJ2-1; TCRdb's D gene call, TRBD1, goes unchecked for lack of DNA. CDR3 length equals 13 residues. CDR3: CASLWTGGNEQFF.

This CDR3 reads CASSLGTEYGYTF. The chain recombines TRBV11-2 with TRBJ1-2; the TRBD1 assignment by TCRdb is unverifiable without DNA. The CDR3 runs 13 residues. Germline CDR1 SGHAT, CDR2 FQNNGV.

The V call is TRBV9, the J call TRBJ1-3; TCRdb selects TRBD1, and the lack of DNA leaves this call unchecked. Germline CDR1 and CDR2: SGDLS and YYNGEE. This CDR3 is built from 19 residues. The CDR3 sequence: CASSVARGGQGSSGNTIYF.

This chain joins TRBV27 and TRBJ2-7; no DNA is available, so the TRBD2 call from TCRdb remains unchecked. The CDR3 is 14 amino acids. Per germline, CDR1 MNHEY and CDR2 SMNVEV (reference sequence). This CDR3 reads CASSPGLPSYEQYF.